The 2 T cell receptor beta chains in this list originate from one sample, sequenced in a study of blood T cells in healthy people across ages. Primed by a sample-barcoded 5' primer and a J-beta primer mix, a second PCR proceeded for roughly 6 to 12 cycles. TCRdb recomputed calls from the 5' RACE reads with MiXCR, one row per CDR3 protein. The repertoire holds under 2 million distinct CDR3 sequences, roughly 30% seen once, with around 10% in the top ten. Sequencing used blood. Receptor source: a woman aged 25-40 years in good health.

This clonotype was picked up one time. This clone may be a read error of a much larger clone one base away. This rearrangement joins TRBV29-1 to TRBJ2-1; D tentatively fits TRBD1 or TRBD2 (5 bases each). Germline V gives CDR1 SQVTM, CDR2 ANQGSEA. CDR3 length equals 14 residues. This chain's CDR3 is CSYSAEVRGNEQFF. CDR3 DNA: TGCAGTTACTCTGCGGAGGTGAGGGGCAATGAGCAGTTCTTC.

Comment on this clonotype: This sequence may be a read error, since a much larger clone differs from it by one base. J is TRBJ2-1 and V is TRBV28, with no clear D. CDR1 and CDR2 from the germline V gene are MDHEN and SYDVKM. This CDR3 spans 12 amino acids. Trimming removed 3 bases at V and 4 bases at J, with 4 bases between. The CDR3 reads CASSFIYNEQFF. CDR3 in DNA: TGTGCCAGCAGTTTCATTTACAATGAGCAGTTCTTC.